Sequencing of this TCR beta chain was carried out in a study of blood T cell repertoires in COVID-19 (dated by TCRdb to the early 2020s). About the full investigation: The collaborator samples originated in the United States, Italy and Spain and spanned the acute and convalescent phases of COVID-19. Subjects who had been exposed to COVID-19, were actively infected with it, or had recovered from it provided the deeply sampled blood TCRbeta repertoires that made up the dataset. The material from the prospective study consisted of cDNA or gDNA derived from T cells, B-cell-depleted T cells, or PBMCs. Samples came from the ongoing ImmuneRACE study (first 160 participants) plus 1,254 subjects from 6 global collaborators. Nearly every sample came with metadata listing a de-identified subject ID, COVID-19 status, age in years and sex. Where available, HLA class I and class II types were taken from metadata supplied by the sample provider and were not determined by assay-based typing. A freely available public database, intended as a resource for researchers studying the immune response to SARS-CoV-2, is where the repertoires were released.

TCRbeta CDR3 regions were amplified from genomic DNA by means of the immunoSEQ Assay, a bias-controlled multiplex PCR. The original pipeline was this. The number of nucleated cells in each sample was estimated from the amplification of reference gene primers within the assay. Sequence reads were collapsed and filtered to measure the absolute abundance of every unique TCRbeta CDR3 rearrangement. Productive Simpson clonality was computed per sample as the square root of Simpson's diversity index over productive rearrangements. TCRdb provides this immuneACCESS table in a form limited to in-frame rearrangements. Some clones are lacking; in checked studies, under half of them reflect an unresolved V gene, and why the rest are absent is not known. V and J calls and clone size follow that table, whereas D and trimming were derived from the DNA. In this sample the table shows about 54,000 clones, roughly 87% of which occur a single time. In total, the top ten clones hold less than 9% of the sample.

Whole blood was collected in K2EDTA tubes by collaborating institutions according to the institutions' own protocols. For TCRbeta analysis, collaborators shipped samples in one of three forms: frozen whole blood, isolated PBMCs, or DNA extracted from either of those sample types. What the study reported, not specific to this receptor: Clinical and demographic metadata were provided uncurated, with the amount varying by source and participant.

Points on this clone: Its antigen specificity is not known. No much larger clonotype is one base removed from it; base qualities were not supplied.

The cysteine opens and the phenylalanine closes a CDR3 of 14 amino acids. Kept here is only the CDR3 DNA, which spans 42 bases and is read in frame from base 1. Looking up the germline V gene (reference sequence) yields CDR1 LGHDT and CDR2 YNNKEL. Deletion took 5 bases off V and 3 bases off J, with a span of 14 bases between the germline ends. This chain is built from TRBV3-1 (or the pseudogene TRBV3-2) and TRBJ2-7, with TRBD1 perhaps the D gene, on 6 matching bases. This receptor was obtained from a man between 45 and 60 years old with active COVID-19. Sequencing was done on a sample of peripheral blood. The CDR3 loop reads CASSYSGTFYEQYF. The sequence in DNA is TGTGCCAGCAGCTACTCCGGGACATTCTACGAGCAGTACTTC.